One T cell receptor beta chain is described in this entry. Its antigen target is currently unknown. No clone much larger than this one lies a single base away; base qualities are absent. V lost 0 bases and J lost 4 bases; the stretch between them is 15 bases long. The CDR3 measures 15 amino acids from cysteine to phenylalanine. This entry keeps only the CDR3 DNA: 45 bases, framed from base 1. The CDR1 and CDR2 encoded by the germline V gene (reference sequence) are GTSNPN and SVGIG. The source of the sample is a study of blood T cell repertoires in COVID-19 (dated by TCRdb to 2018 to 2020). Looking at the study overall: Samples covering the acute and convalescent phases of COVID-19 were provided by collaborators in the United States, Italy and Spain. The material from the prospective study consisted of cDNA or gDNA derived from T cells, B-cell-depleted T cells, or PBMCs. Subjects who had been exposed to COVID-19, were actively infected with it, or had recovered from it provided the deeply sampled blood TCRbeta repertoires that made up the dataset. The repertoires were released in a freely available public database intended as a resource for research on the immune response to SARS-CoV-2. Samples came from the ongoing ImmuneRACE study (first 160 participants) plus 1,254 subjects from 6 global collaborators. Nearly every sample came with metadata listing a de-identified subject ID, COVID-19 status, age in years and sex. Where available, HLA class I and class II types were obtained from metadata supplied by the sample provider rather than from assay-based typing.

In the prospective study, participants were roughly 18 to 100 years old, resided in 24 geographic areas of the United States, and were enrolled through a virtual design. To assign participants to cohorts, the prospective study relied on clinical history that participants themselves reported in a screening survey and a study questionnaire. For ImmuneRACE Cohort 3, a participant was defined as recovered based on two consecutive negative NP/OP PCR tests, clearance by a healthcare professional, or resolution of symptoms. Each participant in the prospective study had whole blood, serum and a nasopharyngeal or oropharyngeal swab collected by mobile phlebotomists. Additional blood draws and questionnaires over an approximately two-month period could optionally be provided by prospective study participants. Blood samples from the prospective study were shipped frozen or at room temperature prior to DNA extraction.

TCRbeta CDR3 regions were amplified from genomic DNA by means of the immunoSEQ Assay, a bias-controlled multiplex PCR. Per the source publication's procedure: The number of nucleated cells in each sample was estimated from the amplification of reference gene primers within the assay. To quantify the absolute abundance of each unique TCRbeta CDR3 rearrangement, sequence reads were collapsed and filtered. For each sample, productive Simpson clonality was calculated by taking the square root of Simpson's diversity index across productive rearrangements. The clones in this table, taken by TCRdb from immuneACCESS, are in-frame only. Not every clone is retained; where verified, under half of the shortfall comes from an unresolved V gene, and the cause of the rest is unknown. That table furnishes V, J and clone size, whereas the DNA furnished D and trimming. In this sample the table shows 350,000 to 450,000 clones, about 90% of which occur a single time. Around 1.7% of the sample goes to the ten largest clones.

The study at large found these results: The amount of clinical and demographic metadata varied by source and participant and was provided uncurated.

The sequence is built from TRBV30 and TRBJ2-5; too little of a D gene remains to name it. Sequenced sample: PBMCs or T cells enriched from blood (not recorded which). This receptor was obtained from a woman between 25 and 40 years old who had recovered from COVID-19. The CDR3 sequence is CAWSVEWSPTETQYF. The DNA is TGTGCCTGGAGTGTTGAATGGAGCCCGACAGAGACCCAGTACTTC.